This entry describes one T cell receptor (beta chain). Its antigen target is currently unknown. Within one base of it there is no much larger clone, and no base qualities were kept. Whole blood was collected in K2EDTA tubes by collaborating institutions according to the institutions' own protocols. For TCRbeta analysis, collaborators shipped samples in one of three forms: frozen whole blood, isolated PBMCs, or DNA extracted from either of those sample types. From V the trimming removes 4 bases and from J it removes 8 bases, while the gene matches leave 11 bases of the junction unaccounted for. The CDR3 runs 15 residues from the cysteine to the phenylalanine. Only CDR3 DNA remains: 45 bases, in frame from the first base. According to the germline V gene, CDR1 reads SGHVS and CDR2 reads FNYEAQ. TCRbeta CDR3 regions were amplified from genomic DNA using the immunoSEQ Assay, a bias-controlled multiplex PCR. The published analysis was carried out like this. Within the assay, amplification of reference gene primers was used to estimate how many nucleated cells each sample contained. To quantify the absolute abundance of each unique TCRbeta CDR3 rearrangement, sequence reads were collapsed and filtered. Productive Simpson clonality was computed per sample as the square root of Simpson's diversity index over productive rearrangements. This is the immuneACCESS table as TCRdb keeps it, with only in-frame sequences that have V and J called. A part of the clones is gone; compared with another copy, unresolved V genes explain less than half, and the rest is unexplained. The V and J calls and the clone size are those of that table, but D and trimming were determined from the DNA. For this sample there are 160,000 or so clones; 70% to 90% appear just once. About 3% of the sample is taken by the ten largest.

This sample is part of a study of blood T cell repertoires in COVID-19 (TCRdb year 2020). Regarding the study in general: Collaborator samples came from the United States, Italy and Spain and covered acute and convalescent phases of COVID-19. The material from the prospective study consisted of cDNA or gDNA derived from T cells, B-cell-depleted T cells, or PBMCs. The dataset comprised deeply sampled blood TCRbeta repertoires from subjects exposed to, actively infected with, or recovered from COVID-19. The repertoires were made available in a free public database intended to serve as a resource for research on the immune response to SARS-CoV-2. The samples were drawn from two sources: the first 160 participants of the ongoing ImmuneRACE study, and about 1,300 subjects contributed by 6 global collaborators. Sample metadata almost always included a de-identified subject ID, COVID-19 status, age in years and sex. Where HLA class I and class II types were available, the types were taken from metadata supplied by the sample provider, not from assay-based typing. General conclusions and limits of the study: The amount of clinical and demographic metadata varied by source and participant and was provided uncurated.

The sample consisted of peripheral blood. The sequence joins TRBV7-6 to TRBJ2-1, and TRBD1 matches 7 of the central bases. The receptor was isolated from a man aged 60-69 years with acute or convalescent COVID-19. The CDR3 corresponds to CASSSNRGRMDEQFF. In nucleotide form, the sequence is TGTGCCAGCAGCTCTAACAGGGGCAGGATGGATGAGCAGTTCTTC.